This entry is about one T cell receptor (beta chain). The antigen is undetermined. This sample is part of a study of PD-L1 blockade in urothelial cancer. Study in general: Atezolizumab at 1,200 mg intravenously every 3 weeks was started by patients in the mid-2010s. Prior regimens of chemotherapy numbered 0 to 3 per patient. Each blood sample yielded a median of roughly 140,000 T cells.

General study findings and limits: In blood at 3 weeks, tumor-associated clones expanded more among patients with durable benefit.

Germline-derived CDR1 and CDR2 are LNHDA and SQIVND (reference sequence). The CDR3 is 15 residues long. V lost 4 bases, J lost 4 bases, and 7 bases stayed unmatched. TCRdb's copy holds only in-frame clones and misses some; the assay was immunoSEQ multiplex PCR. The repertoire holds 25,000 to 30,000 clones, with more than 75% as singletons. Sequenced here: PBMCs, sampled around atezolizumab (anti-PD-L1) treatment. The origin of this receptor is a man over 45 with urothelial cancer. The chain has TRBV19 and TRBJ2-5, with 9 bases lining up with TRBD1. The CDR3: CASSTIRDRVETQYF. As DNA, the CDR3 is TGTGCCAGTAGTACTATCCGGGACAGGGTAGAGACCCAGTACTTC.